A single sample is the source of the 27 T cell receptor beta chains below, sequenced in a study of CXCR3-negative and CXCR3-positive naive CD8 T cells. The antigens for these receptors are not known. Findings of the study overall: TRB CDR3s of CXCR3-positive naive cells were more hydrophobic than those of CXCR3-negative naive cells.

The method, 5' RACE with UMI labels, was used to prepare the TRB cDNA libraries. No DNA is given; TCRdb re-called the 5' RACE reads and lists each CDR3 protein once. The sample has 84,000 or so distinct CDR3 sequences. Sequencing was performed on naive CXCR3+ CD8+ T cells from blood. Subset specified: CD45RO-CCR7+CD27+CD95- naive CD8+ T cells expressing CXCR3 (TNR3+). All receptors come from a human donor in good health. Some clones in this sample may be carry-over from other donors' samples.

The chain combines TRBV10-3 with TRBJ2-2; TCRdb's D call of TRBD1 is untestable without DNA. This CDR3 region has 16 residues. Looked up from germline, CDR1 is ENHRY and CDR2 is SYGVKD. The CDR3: CAISSQETGETGELFF.

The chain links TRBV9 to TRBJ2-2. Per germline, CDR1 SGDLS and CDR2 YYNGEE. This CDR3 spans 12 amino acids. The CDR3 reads CASSSGAGELFF.

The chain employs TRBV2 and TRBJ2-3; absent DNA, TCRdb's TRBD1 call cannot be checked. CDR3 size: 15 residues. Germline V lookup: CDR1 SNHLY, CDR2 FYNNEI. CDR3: CASEEGTRHTDTQYF.

The CDR3 region is CSVESDGSEQFF. The rearrangement uses TRBV29-1 and TRBJ2-1. Germline loops: CDR1 SQVTM, CDR2 ANQGSEA. CDR3 length equals 12 residues.

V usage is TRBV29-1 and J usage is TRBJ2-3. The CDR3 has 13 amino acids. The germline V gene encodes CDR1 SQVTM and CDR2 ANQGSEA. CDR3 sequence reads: CSVLSSSTDTQYF.

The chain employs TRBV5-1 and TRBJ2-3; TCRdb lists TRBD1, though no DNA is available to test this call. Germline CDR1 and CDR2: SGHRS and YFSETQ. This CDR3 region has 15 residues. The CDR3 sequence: CASSSGTELLNTQYF. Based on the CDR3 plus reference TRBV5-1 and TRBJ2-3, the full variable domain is KAGVTQTPRYLIKTRGQQVTLSCSPISGHRSVSWYQQTPGQGLQFLFEYFSETQRNKGNFPGRFSGRQFSNSRSEMNVSTLELGDSALYLCASSSGTELLNTQYFGPGTRLTVL.

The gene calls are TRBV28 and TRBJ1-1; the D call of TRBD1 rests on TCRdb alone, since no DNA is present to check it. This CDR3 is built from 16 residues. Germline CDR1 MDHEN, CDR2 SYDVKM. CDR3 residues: CASSSWDRTKRTEAFF.

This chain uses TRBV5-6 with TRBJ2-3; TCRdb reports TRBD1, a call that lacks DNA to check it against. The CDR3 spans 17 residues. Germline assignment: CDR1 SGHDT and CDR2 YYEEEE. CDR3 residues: CASSWEPRDIITDTQYF. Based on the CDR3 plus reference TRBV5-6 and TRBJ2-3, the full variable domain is DAGVTQSPTHLIKTRGQQVTLRCSPKSGHDTVSWYQQALGQGPQFIFQYYEEEERQRGNFPDRFSGHQFPNYSSELNVNALLLGDSALYLCASSWEPRDIITDTQYFGPGTRLTVL.

The chain's CDR3 is CASSQDRVLPYNEQFF. V usage is TRBV4-3 and J usage is TRBJ2-1; the D call from TCRdb, TRBD2, cannot be confirmed without DNA. The CDR3 length is 16 residues. The V gene's germline CDR1 is LGHNA and CDR2 YSLEER.

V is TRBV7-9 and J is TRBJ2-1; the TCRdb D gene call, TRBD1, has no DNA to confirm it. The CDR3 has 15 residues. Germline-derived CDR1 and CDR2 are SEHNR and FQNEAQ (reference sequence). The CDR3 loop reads CASSPDWGNYNEQFF.

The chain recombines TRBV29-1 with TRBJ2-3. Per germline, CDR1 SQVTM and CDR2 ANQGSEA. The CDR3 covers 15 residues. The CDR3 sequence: CSGVPYLASTDTQYF.

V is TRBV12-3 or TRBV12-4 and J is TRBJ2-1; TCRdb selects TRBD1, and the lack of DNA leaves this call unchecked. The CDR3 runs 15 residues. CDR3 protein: CASSKQGTSYNEQFF.

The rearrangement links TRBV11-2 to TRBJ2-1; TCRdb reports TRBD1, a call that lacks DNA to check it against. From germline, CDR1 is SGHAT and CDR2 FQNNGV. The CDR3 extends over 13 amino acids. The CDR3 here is CASSSAPGQNQFF.

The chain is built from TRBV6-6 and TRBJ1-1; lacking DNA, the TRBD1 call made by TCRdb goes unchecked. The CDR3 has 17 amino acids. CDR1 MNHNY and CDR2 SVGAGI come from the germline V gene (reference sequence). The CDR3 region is CASTADRVDVTNTEAFF.

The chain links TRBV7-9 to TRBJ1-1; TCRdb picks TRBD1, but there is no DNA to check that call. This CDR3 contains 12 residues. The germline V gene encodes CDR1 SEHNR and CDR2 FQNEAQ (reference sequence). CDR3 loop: CATGQGNTEAFF.

The CDR3 here is CSALDRGESNQPQHF. The chain recombines TRBV20-1 with TRBJ1-5; the D call of TRBD1 rests on TCRdb alone, since no DNA is present to check it. The CDR3 length is 15 residues. Germline V CDR1 and CDR2: DFQATT, SNEGSKA (reference sequence).

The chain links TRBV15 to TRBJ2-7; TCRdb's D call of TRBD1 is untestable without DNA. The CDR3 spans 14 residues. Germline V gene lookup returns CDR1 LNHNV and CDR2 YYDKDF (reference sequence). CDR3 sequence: CATSRARGAYEQYF.

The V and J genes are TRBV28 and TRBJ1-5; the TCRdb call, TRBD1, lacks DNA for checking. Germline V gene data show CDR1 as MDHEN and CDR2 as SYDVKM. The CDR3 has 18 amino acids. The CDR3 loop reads CASSPLLLKQGAYQPQHF.

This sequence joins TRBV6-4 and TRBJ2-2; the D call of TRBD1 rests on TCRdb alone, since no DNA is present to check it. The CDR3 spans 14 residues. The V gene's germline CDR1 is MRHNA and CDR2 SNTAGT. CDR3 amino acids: CASKRTGDTGELFF.

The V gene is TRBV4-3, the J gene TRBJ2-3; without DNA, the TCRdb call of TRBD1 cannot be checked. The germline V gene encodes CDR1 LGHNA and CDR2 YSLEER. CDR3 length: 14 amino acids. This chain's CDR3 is CASGWDRESDTQYF.

The CDR3 reads CASSYRQGQGAFTGELFF. This chain joins TRBV6-6 and TRBJ2-2; as DNA is missing, the TRBD1 call by TCRdb cannot be tested. This CDR3 spans 18 amino acids. Per the germline V gene, CDR1 is MNHNY and CDR2 is SVGAGI (reference sequence).

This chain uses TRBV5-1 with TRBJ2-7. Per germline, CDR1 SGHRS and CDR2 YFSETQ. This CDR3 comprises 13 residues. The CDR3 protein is CASSLDDPYEQYF.

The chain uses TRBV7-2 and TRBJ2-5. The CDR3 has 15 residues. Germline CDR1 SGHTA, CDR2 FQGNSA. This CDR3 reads CASSVPRGYQETQYF. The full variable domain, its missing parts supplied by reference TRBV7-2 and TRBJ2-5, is GAGVSQSPSNKVTEKGKDVELRCDPISGHTALYWYRQSLGQGLEFLIYFQGNSAPDKSGLPSDRFSAERTGGSVSTLTIQRTQQEDSAVYLCASSVPRGYQETQYFGPGTRLLVL.

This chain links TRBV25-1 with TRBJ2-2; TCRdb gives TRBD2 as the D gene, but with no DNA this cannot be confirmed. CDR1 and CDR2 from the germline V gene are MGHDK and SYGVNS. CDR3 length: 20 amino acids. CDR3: CASSEFFVGAGGPNPGELFF.

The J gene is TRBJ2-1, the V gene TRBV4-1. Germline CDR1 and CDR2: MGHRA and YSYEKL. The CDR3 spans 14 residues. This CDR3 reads CASSQEAPYNEQFF.

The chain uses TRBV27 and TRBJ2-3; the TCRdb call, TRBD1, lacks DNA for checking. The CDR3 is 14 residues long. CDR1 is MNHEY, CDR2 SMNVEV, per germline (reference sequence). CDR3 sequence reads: CATGTQRFTDTQYF.

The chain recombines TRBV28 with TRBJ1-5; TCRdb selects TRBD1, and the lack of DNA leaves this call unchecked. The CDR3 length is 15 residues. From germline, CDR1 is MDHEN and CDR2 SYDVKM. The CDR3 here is CASSFRRGLNQPQHF.